This T cell receptor beta chain derives from a study of identical twins. TCRdb reprocessed the 5' RACE reads with MiXCR, giving one entry per CDR3 protein. The data contain under 1 million distinct CDR3 sequences, approximately 13% of them singletons. V was cut by 3 bases and J by 10 bases, with 16 bases left in between. This CDR3 has 15 residues. Per germline, CDR1 SNHLY and CDR2 FYNNEI. These records were also assigned to another study, of yellow fever vaccine responses in identical twins.

Sequenced: PBMCs. The origin of this receptor is a woman aged 18 to 35 in good health. The chain links TRBV2 to TRBJ1-6; no clear D gene. This CDR3 is CASSDGRPGGSPLHF. The CDR3 DNA reads as TGTGCCAGCAGTGATGGGCGGCCTGGAGGATCACCCCTCCACTTT.